This entry is about one TCR beta chain. In the source study's methods: Researchers report that nucleated cell counts were estimated from reference gene primer amplification. The protocol was immunoSEQ multiplex PCR, while the TCRdb copy is restricted to in-frame clones and leaves out a portion. The V and J calls and clone size come from that table; D and trimming were worked out from the DNA. The sample carries 240,000 or so clones, approximately 80% recorded once. This sample stems from a study of blood T cell repertoires in COVID-19. Across the study: Acute-phase and convalescent COVID-19 samples originated in the United States, Italy and Spain.

Deletions cut 6 bases from V and 0 bases from J, with 14 bases between. Germline values: CDR1 MNHEY, CDR2 SVGAGI. The CDR3 extends over 15 amino acids. The receptor comes from a woman older than 75 with acute or convalescent COVID-19. This chain uses TRBV6-5 with TRBJ1-1, with a tentative D call TRBD1 (5 bases). Sequencing input: peripheral blood. This CDR3 is CASRIRQNMNTEAFF. CDR3 in DNA: TGTGCCAGCAGGATCCGACAGAATATGAACACTGAAGCTTTCTTT.